This TCR beta chain was obtained from a study of vaccination and CD4 T cells after COVID-19. This CDR3 contains 17 residues. Germline V gene data show CDR1 as SEHNR and CDR2 as FQNEAQ (reference sequence). J was trimmed by 2 bases and V by 5 bases; bases with no gene match: 12. With the Oncomine TCR Beta short-read assay, DNA from cultured CD4+ T cells was sequenced. TCRdb reprocessed the PCR reads via MiXCR and lists one record per CDR3 protein. Among roughly 16,000 distinct CDR3 sequences listed, approximately 48% were seen once. Treatment indicated: approximately 9-day PBMC culture with coronavirus spike peptide pools or control peptides (ViraFEST assay). Concerning this clonotype itself: Its antigen is unknown.

The TCR sequence derives from a human donor who had recovered from COVID-19. Sequenced: CD4+ T cells from blood, cultured in vitro. The chain links TRBV7-9 to TRBJ2-3; 8 bases align to TRBD2. The CDR3 DNA sequence: TGTGCCAGCAGCCTAACCTCGGGAGGGCGGTACACAGATACGCAGTATTTT. It is translated as CASSLTSGGRYTDTQYF.